Listed here are 24 T cell receptor beta chains from one sample, sequenced in a study of blood T cell repertoires in COVID-19. Clones were sequenced by immunoSEQ multiplex PCR, and TCRdb holds only the in-frame ones, with some missing. Counted here are tens of thousands of clones, 75% to 90% occurring once; the ten biggest clones make up about 20%. The sample was peripheral blood. These receptor sequences come from a woman aged 55-75 years with COVID-19, enrolled during active disease.

The chain links TRBV7-2 to TRBJ2-7, with D maybe TRBD2 (9 bases). The V and J ends lost 4 bases and 6 bases respectively, with 25 bases between them. There are 17 residues in the CDR3. Looked up from germline, CDR1 is SGHTA and CDR2 is FQGNSA. In DNA, the CDR3 is TGTGCCAGCAGCTCGGCCGGGACAGGCGGACTAGCGCGCGAGCAGTACTTC. Amino acid sequence: CASSSAGTGGLAREQYF.

The chain joins TRBV5-4 to TRBJ1-1; tentative D call: TRBD1 (5 bases). CDR3 size: 13 residues. Germline lookup yields CDR1 SGHNT and CDR2 YYREEE (reference sequence). The V end was cut by 3 bases, the J end by 0 bases, with 6 bases between. This CDR3 reads CASSSTVNTEAFF. CDR3 sequence (DNA): TGTGCCAGCAGCTCGACAGTGAACACTGAAGCTTTCTTT.

This sequence joins TRBV14 and TRBJ2-5, with 9 nucleotides matching TRBD2. J lost 10 bases, V lost 0 bases, and 18 bases had no gene match. The CDR3 is 18 residues long. Germline values: CDR1 SGHDN, CDR2 FVKESK. The CDR3 is CASSQDNGGNSGRRSQYF. For the CDR3, the DNA is TGTGCCAGCAGCCAAGATAATGGGGGAAATAGCGGGAGACGGAGCCAGTACTTC.

The rearrangement uses TRBV27 and TRBJ2-7; 8 bases match TRBD1. The CDR3 has 15 amino acids. V trimming: 0 bases; J trimming: 7 bases; junction bases outside the gene matches: 8. The V gene's germline CDR1 is MNHEY and CDR2 SMNVEV (reference sequence). The chain's CDR3 is CASSLSSGTGGEQYF. The CDR3 nucleotides are TGTGCCAGCAGTTTATCCTCCGGGACAGGCGGGGAGCAGTACTTC.

This chain connects TRBV11-1 to TRBJ2-1; 10 nucleotides match TRBD1. Germline CDR1 is SGHAT and CDR2 is FQDESV (reference sequence). V dropped 8 bases and J dropped 6; count of bases not matched to a gene: 7. The length of the CDR3 is 14 residues. CDR3 in amino acids: CASGDRGRFNEQFF. CDR3 in DNA: TGTGCCAGCGGCGACAGGGGGCGTTTCAATGAGCAGTTCTTC.

The chain has TRBV11-3 and TRBJ1-6; unclear D gene. Trimming took 5 bases from V and 8 from J, leaving 13 bases between them. The CDR3 consists of 14 residues. Looked up from germline, CDR1 is SGHNT and CDR2 is YENEEA. The CDR3 DNA sequence: TGTGCCAGCAGCGCCGGGAGGTTGGATTCACCCCTCCACTTT. Translating it yields CASSAGRLDSPLHF.

The chain recombines TRBV5-1 with TRBJ2-4; 11 nucleotides align to TRBD2. The CDR3 contains 14 residues. In germline, CDR1 is SGHRS, CDR2 YFSETQ. The V and J ends lost 2 bases and 7 bases, in that order; junction bases with no gene match: 2. CDR3 sequence: CASSFSGRVNIQYF. Here the CDR3 DNA reads TGCGCCAGCAGCTTTAGCGGGAGGGTTAACATTCAGTACTTC.

V is TRBV5-1 and J is TRBJ1-1, with D perhaps matching TRBD1 (6 bases). Germline V gives CDR1 SGHRS, CDR2 YFSETQ. Trimming removed 6 bases from V and 3 bases from J, with 12 bases in between. The CDR3 runs to 13 residues. DNA of the CDR3: TGCGCCAGCAACAGGGTACTGGACACTGAAGCTTTCTTT. This encodes CASNRVLDTEAFF.

CDR3 sequence: CASSYSSSYNSPLHF. The CDR3 DNA reads TGTGCCAGCAGTTATAGCAGCTCCTATAATTCACCCCTCCACTTT. The V gene is TRBV6-5, the J gene TRBJ1-6; D is unclear. V was shortened by 3 bases and J by 0 bases, with 6 bases between the two germline ends. The CDR3 is made up of 15 amino acids. Germline assignment: CDR1 MNHEY and CDR2 SVGAGI.

The chain links TRBV6-6 to TRBJ1-5; D is possibly TRBD1 (6 bases). Germline CDR1 MNHNY, CDR2 SVGAGI (reference sequence). This CDR3 region has 13 residues. V lost 5 bases to trimming and J lost 5 bases, with 10 bases between them. As DNA, the CDR3 is TGTGCCAGCAGTACAGGGTCCGATCAGCCCCAGCATTTT. Amino acids: CASSTGSDQPQHF.

Only one count was recorded for this clone. The J gene is TRBJ1-4, the V gene TRBV7-2; 9 bases are shared with TRBD1. The CDR3 is 16 residues long. The germline V gene encodes CDR1 SGHTA and CDR2 FQGNSA. After removal of 1 base from V and 8 bases from J, the junction contained 8 bases not matched to a gene. Written as DNA, the CDR3 is TGTGCCAGCAGCTTAGTTCCCGGGACAGGGAAAGAAAAACTGTTTTTT. Its translation: CASSLVPGTGKEKLFF.

This chain uses TRBV6-4 with TRBJ1-2, with TRBD1 as a possible D gene (6 bases). CDR1 is MRHNA, CDR2 SNTAGT, per germline. V was trimmed by 4 bases and J by 0 bases, leaving 12 bases between them. CDR3 length: 15 residues. CDR3 sequence: CASSGEQGSNYGYTF. The DNA of the CDR3 is TGTGCCAGCAGTGGAGAACAGGGATCTAACTATGGCTACACCTTC.

The chain carries TRBV7-2 and TRBJ1-5; a possible D gene is TRBD1 (5 bases). The CDR3 runs 15 residues. Germline V CDR1 and CDR2: SGHTA, FQGNSA. Trimming stripped 1 base from V and 9 bases from J, with 16 bases between. The CDR3 reads CASSLDVGGLPPQHF. The CDR3 coding sequence is TGTGCCAGCAGCTTAGATGTGGGGGGTCTACCGCCCCAGCATTTT.

This chain links TRBV9 with TRBJ2-7, with 9 nucleotides matching TRBD2. The germline V gene has CDR1 SGDLS and CDR2 YYNGEE. The CDR3 totals 15 residues. V lost 0 bases, J lost 6 bases, and 7 bases stayed unmatched. CDR3 amino acids: CASSVGGLARTEQYF. CDR3 sequence (DNA): TGTGCCAGCAGCGTAGGGGGACTAGCCAGGACCGAGCAGTACTTC.

This clone was counted between two and nine times. The chain combines TRBV5-4 with TRBJ1-1; D is unclear. Trimming cost V 1 base and J 10 bases, with 14 bases left between them. The CDR3 is made up of 13 amino acids. Germline V gene sequence: CDR1 SGHNT, CDR2 YYREEE (reference sequence). The CDR3 loop reads CASSLHDGLAAFF. The CDR3 coding sequence is TGTGCCAGCAGCTTGCATGACGGACTGGCAGCTTTCTTT.

The chain has TRBV11-2 and TRBJ2-7; tentative D call: TRBD1 (7 bases). The germline V gene encodes CDR1 SGHAT and CDR2 FQNNGV. The CDR3 length is 13 residues. Trimming shortened V by 5 bases and J by 7 bases, and 15 bases separated the two germline ends. The DNA of the CDR3 is TGTGCCAGCAGCCCAGGGGGGATTTGGGAGCAGTACTTC. Its translation is CASSPGGIWEQYF.

The chain joins TRBV20-1 to TRBJ1-4; weak D call: TRBD1 (5 bases). The CDR3 totals 14 residues. Germline CDR1 is DFQATT and CDR2 is SNEGSKA (reference sequence). V lost 3 bases, J lost 8 bases, and 16 bases lay in between. The CDR3 DNA follows: TGCAGTGCTAGTGCCGACAGTCCCCCCGAAAAACTGTTTTTT. This translates into CSASADSPPEKLFF.

This clone was observed a single time. The chain combines TRBV7-8 with TRBJ2-5, with 8 nucleotides matching TRBD1. J lost 6 bases, V lost 4 bases, and 7 bases had no gene match. This CDR3 spans 14 amino acids. CDR1 SGHVS and CDR2 FQNEAQ come from the germline V gene. CDR3 coding DNA: TGTGCCAGCAGCTCGACAGGGGAGATGAAGACCCAGTACTTC. Translating gives CASSSTGEMKTQYF.

The J gene is TRBJ2-4, the V gene TRBV6-5; D is uncertain. Trimming cost V 10 bases and J 0 bases, with 10 bases left between them. Germline V gene sequence: CDR1 MNHEY, CDR2 SVGAGI. The CDR3 is 13 amino acids. This CDR3 is CATTLLAKNIQYF. CDR3 sequence (DNA): TGTGCCACCACTTTGTTAGCCAAAAACATTCAGTACTTC.

The chain employs TRBV7-9 and TRBJ2-1, with D possibly being TRBD1 (6 bases). CDR1 and CDR2 (germline): SEHNR, FQNEAQ (reference sequence). Between the trimmed V and J ends, which lost 4 bases and 0 bases, there was a span of 13 bases. CDR3 length equals 16 residues. CDR3 DNA: TGTGCCAGCAGCTCCGGGACACCAGGCTCCTACAATGAGCAGTTCTTC. This encodes CASSSGTPGSYNEQFF. The full variable domain, in which reference TRBV7-9 and TRBJ2-1 provide the parts outside the CDR3, is DTGVSQNPRHKITKRGQNVTFRCDPISEHNRLYWYRQTLGQGPEFLTYFQNEAQLEKSRLLSDRFSAERPKGSFSTLEIQRTEQGDSAMYLCASSSGTPGSYNEQFFGPGTRLTVL.

The CDR3 nucleotides read TGTGCCAGCAGCGTAGGGGGGGATCGCCAGCCCCAGCATTTT. It translates to CASSVGGDRQPQHF. This chain joins TRBV9 and TRBJ1-5; a weak D match, TRBD1 (5 bases). This CDR3 comprises 14 residues. Trimming cost V 0 bases and J 7 bases, with 11 bases left between them. CDR1 SGDLS and CDR2 YYNGEE come from the germline V gene.

The chain employs TRBV18 and TRBJ1-1; 11 nucleotides align to TRBD1. Trimming cost V 5 bases and J 4 bases; bases outside gene matches: 3. Germline CDR1 and CDR2: KGHSH and LQKENI. The CDR3 contains 14 residues. CDR3 nucleotide sequence: TGTGCCAGCTCAGGACAGGGGGCCCGCACTGAAGCTTTCTTT. Translating it yields CASSGQGARTEAFF.

The chain recombines TRBV7-3 with TRBJ2-7, with a tentative D call TRBD1 (6 bases). Germline values: CDR1 SGHTA, CDR2 FQGTGA. This CDR3 comprises 15 residues. Trimming left V 6 bases short and J 0 bases short, with 15 bases between. The CDR3 sequence is CASRPGTLASYEQYF. The DNA of the CDR3 is TGTGCCAGCAGACCCGGGACACTCGCCTCCTACGAGCAGTACTTC.

This clone was seen a handful of times. The chain recombines TRBV9 with TRBJ1-6; D is ambiguous. The CDR3 is made up of 15 amino acids. Trimming shortened V by 0 bases and J by 7 bases, and 11 bases separated the two germline ends. From germline, CDR1 is SGDLS and CDR2 YYNGEE. The CDR3 loop is CASSVGTSGNSPLHF. The CDR3, as DNA: TGTGCCAGCAGCGTAGGGACTTCGGGGAATTCACCCCTCCACTTT. Complete variable domain (other parts from reference TRBV9 and TRBJ1-6): DSGVTQTPKHLITATGQRVTLRCSPRSGDLSVYWYQQSLDQGLQFLIQYYNGEERAKGNILERFSAQQFPDLHSELNLSSLELGDSALYFCASSVGTSGNSPLHFGNGTRLTVT.